The source of this TCR beta chain is a study of cytomegalovirus exposure and HLA in healthy donors. Whole-study findings and limits: Many donors shared some public TCRs, even though most TCR sequences were rare. TCR beta chains numbering approximately 150 were designated cytomegalovirus-associated. Published work reported that the classifier diagnosed cytomegalovirus status with high specificity and sensitivity.

Remarks on this clone: What it binds is not known.

Germline CDR1 and CDR2: GTSNPN and SVGIG (reference sequence). Trimming took off 3 bases at V and 8 bases at J, with 4 bases between the two ends. The CDR3 runs to 10 residues. Some clones are missing from TCRdb's copy, which holds only in-frame ones; the method was immunoSEQ multiplex PCR. The top ten clones hold roughly 4.3% of a sample with just under 150,000 clones, over 80% of them seen once. The source material was PBMCs. The chain carries TRBV30 and TRBJ1-4; D not certain. This sequence originates from a man between 18 and 35 years old in good health and CMV-seropositive. CDR3 sequence: CAWRREKLFF. The CDR3 bases are TGTGCCTGGAGGCGGGAAAAACTGTTTTTT. Filled out from reference TRBV30 and TRBJ1-4, the complete variable domain reads SQTIHQWPATLVQPVGSPLSLECTVEGTSNPNLYWYRQAAGRGLQLLFYSVGIGQISSEVPQNLSASRPQDRQFILSSKKLLLSDSGFYLCAWRREKLFFGSGTQLSVL.